These T cell receptor beta chains were read from a single sample in a study of Ad26.COV2.S vaccination and SARS-CoV-2 variants. Sequencing was performed with immunoSEQ multiplex PCR; in TCRdb, only in-frame clones are kept and a portion is missing. The sample comprises around 340,000 clones, 75% to 90% of which are singletons, and 9.5% to 12% rests with the top ten. The sample was peripheral blood, taken in a trial of Ad26.COV2.S vaccine versus placebo. All receptors derive from a person aged 18-65 years who received the Ad26.COV2.S COVID-19 vaccine or a placebo. The CDR3 runs from the conserved cysteine through the conserved F or W. A D gene is named only where the DNA matches it firmly. Rows may omit the clone size; those that give it use once, few, many or a size class.

J gene: TRBJ2-3; D gene: TRBD2; clone size: .; V gene: TRBV4-2; CDR3 DNA: TGTGCCAGCCGAACCCTCTTTAGCGGGAGGGCCGATGATACGCAGTATTTT; CDR3 protein: CASRTLFSGRADDTQYF
J gene: TRBJ2-3; D gene: .; clone size: .; V gene: TRBV10-3; CDR3 DNA: TGTGCCATCAGTGAGTCGACTGGCACAGATACGCAGTATTTT; CDR3 protein: CAISESTGTDTQYF
J gene: TRBJ2-3; D gene: .; clone size: .; V gene: TRBV27; CDR3 DNA: TGTGCCAGCAGTTTACCCGGCTGGGAGGCGCAGTATTTT; CDR3 protein: CASSLPGWEAQYF
J gene: TRBJ1-1; D gene: .; clone size: .; V gene: TRBV29-1; CDR3 DNA: TGCAGCGTCCCAGCTCGTGGGGAATCGACCACTGAAGCTTTCTTT; CDR3 protein: CSVPARGESTTEAFF
J gene: TRBJ2-7; D gene: TRBD1; clone size: .; V gene: TRBV7-9; CDR3 DNA: TGTGCCAGCAGCACACGGCTAGACGGGACAGGGGGCTACGAGCAGTACTTC; CDR3 protein: CASSTRLDGTGGYEQYF
J gene: TRBJ2-7; D gene: TRBD2; clone size: .; V gene: TRBV28; CDR3 DNA: TGTGCCAGCAGTCCCCGCGGGGGGCCTGCCCACGAGCAGTACTTC; CDR3 protein: CASSPRGGPAHEQYF
J gene: TRBJ2-7; D gene: .; clone size: .; V gene: TRBV18; CDR3 DNA: TGTGCCAGCTCACCTGTCGCTTACGAGCAGTACTTC; CDR3 protein: CASSPVAYEQYF
J gene: TRBJ2-7; D gene: .; clone size: few; V gene: TRBV14; CDR3 DNA: TGTGCCAGCAGCCCTGCGTACCACGAGCAGTACTTC; CDR3 protein: CASSPAYHEQYF
J gene: TRBJ2-1; D gene: TRBD2; clone size: few; V gene: TRBV6-4; CDR3 DNA: TGTGCCAGCAGTCCGCTAGCGGGAGAAGTCAGTGAGCAGTTCTTC; CDR3 protein: CASSPLAGEVSEQFF
J gene: TRBJ2-2; D gene: .; clone size: .; V gene: TRBV21-1; CDR3 DNA: TGTGCCAGCAGAAGGACTAGCGGGGCAGGCGGGGAGCTGTTTTTT; CDR3 protein: CASRRTSGAGGELFF
J gene: TRBJ2-7; D gene: .; clone size: .; V gene: TRBV30; CDR3 DNA: TGTGCCTGGAGCATTCTCGGCTACGAGCAGTACTTC; CDR3 protein: CAWSILGYEQYF
J gene: TRBJ1-5; D gene: .; clone size: few; V gene: TRBV2; CDR3 DNA: TGTGCCAGCTCGGGGGTGGGGGTCGATCAGCCCCAGCATTTT; CDR3 protein: CASSGVGVDQPQHF
J gene: TRBJ2-3; D gene: TRBD2; clone size: .; V gene: TRBV2; CDR3 DNA: TGTGCCAGCAGTAGTAGCGGGGCCACTTATACGCAGTATTTT; CDR3 protein: CASSSSGATYTQYF
J gene: TRBJ1-2; D gene: .; clone size: .; V gene: TRBV6-6; CDR3 DNA: TGTGCCAGCAGTTACTCAGGTGAAACCGTCTATGGCTACACCTTC; CDR3 protein: CASSYSGETVYGYTF
J gene: TRBJ2-3; D gene: TRBD2; clone size: .; V gene: TRBV7-3; CDR3 DNA: TGTGCCAGCAGCCCGGGGCTAGCGGGAGCGTCAGATACGCAGTATTTT; CDR3 protein: CASSPGLAGASDTQYF
J gene: TRBJ1-5; D gene: .; clone size: .; V gene: TRBV5-5; CDR3 DNA: TGTGCCAGCAGCCCCGATCAGGGCTGGGGGCCCCAGCATTTT; CDR3 protein: CASSPDQGWGPQHF
J gene: TRBJ2-7; D gene: .; clone size: few; V gene: TRBV18; CDR3 DNA: TGTGCCAGCTCACCCACCTGGGACTTATACGAGCAGTACTTC; CDR3 protein: CASSPTWDLYEQYF
J gene: TRBJ2-5; D gene: TRBD2; clone size: .; V gene: TRBV4-2; CDR3 DNA: TGTGCCAGCAGCCAAGTTTCGGGAGGGAATCAACCGGAGACCCAGTACTTC; CDR3 protein: CASSQVSGGNQPETQYF
J gene: TRBJ2-3; D gene: TRBD2; clone size: .; V gene: TRBV9; CDR3 DNA: TGTGCCAGCAGCCCCCCGGGACTAGAGGGGTCGGATACGCAGTATTTT; CDR3 protein: CASSPPGLEGSDTQYF
J gene: TRBJ2-3; D gene: .; clone size: .; V gene: TRBV5-5; CDR3 DNA: TGTGCCAGCAGCTTGGTTTCAGGGGCCCCAGATACGCAGTATTTT; CDR3 protein: CASSLVSGAPDTQYF
J gene: TRBJ2-1; D gene: .; clone size: .; V gene: TRBV4-3; CDR3 DNA: TGCGCCAGCAGCCACCTCTATCAAAGCTCCTACAATGAGCAGTTCTTC; CDR3 protein: CASSHLYQSSYNEQFF
J gene: TRBJ1-5; D gene: TRBD1; clone size: .; V gene: TRBV6-5; CDR3 DNA: TGTGCCAGCAGTTACTCGACAGGGAGGGGACAGCCCCAGCATTTT; CDR3 protein: CASSYSTGRGQPQHF
J gene: TRBJ2-3; D gene: TRBD1; clone size: .; V gene: TRBV7-9; CDR3 DNA: TGTGCCAGCAGCTTAAGGACAGGGCTCACAGATACGCAGTATTTT; CDR3 protein: CASSLRTGLTDTQYF
J gene: TRBJ2-7; D gene: TRBD1; clone size: .; V gene: TRBV5-5; CDR3 DNA: TGTGCCAGCAGCTTGGTCTGGGACAGGGTGTCCTACGAGCAGTACTTC; CDR3 protein: CASSLVWDRVSYEQYF
J gene: TRBJ1-1; D gene: TRBD1; clone size: once; V gene: TRBV7-2; CDR3 DNA: TGTGCCAGCAGCTTAAGTGGACAGGCGAACACTGAAGCTTTCTTT; CDR3 protein: CASSLSGQANTEAFF
J gene: TRBJ2-7; D gene: .; clone size: .; V gene: TRBV6-5; CDR3 DNA: TGTGCCAGCCAGAGGGGGAAACCCCCCGAGCAGTACTTC; CDR3 protein: CASQRGKPPEQYF
J gene: TRBJ1-1; D gene: .; clone size: .; V gene: TRBV7-2; CDR3 DNA: TGTGCCAGCAGCGTCCAGGGTAACACTGAAGCTTTCTTT; CDR3 protein: CASSVQGNTEAFF
J gene: TRBJ2-2; D gene: .; clone size: .; V gene: TRBV3-1/TRBV3-2; CDR3 DNA: TGTGCCTCATACCCTTACGGGGCCTTGGGGACCGGGGAGCTGTTTTTT; CDR3 protein: CASYPYGALGTGELFF
J gene: TRBJ1-2; D gene: .; clone size: .; V gene: TRBV11-2; CDR3 DNA: TGTGCCAGCAGCTTAGGGGCCGGAGGGAGCTATGGCTACACCTTC; CDR3 protein: CASSLGAGGSYGYTF
J gene: TRBJ2-3; D gene: TRBD2; clone size: .; V gene: TRBV10-2; CDR3 DNA: TGCGCCAGCAGTGGCCTAGCGGGGGGCCCGACAGATACGCAGTATTTT; CDR3 protein: CASSGLAGGPTDTQYF
J gene: TRBJ1-4; D gene: .; clone size: .; V gene: TRBV19; CDR3 DNA: TGTGCCAGTAGTACTCCAGGGGCGCTGGCGTTTGAAAAACTGTTTTTT; CDR3 protein: CASSTPGALAFEKLFF
J gene: TRBJ2-5; D gene: TRBD2; clone size: .; V gene: TRBV5-1; CDR3 DNA: TGCGCCAGCAGCTTGGGCCCGGGAGGGGGGCAGACCCAGTACTTC; CDR3 protein: CASSLGPGGGQTQYF
J gene: TRBJ1-2; D gene: .; clone size: once; V gene: TRBV28; CDR3 DNA: TGTGCCAGCAGTTTCAATTGGGGCTACACCTTC; CDR3 protein: CASSFNWGYTF
J gene: TRBJ2-5; D gene: .; clone size: .; V gene: TRBV2; CDR3 DNA: TGTGCCAGCTGGGGACGGGGAGAAAAAGAGACCCAGTACTTC; CDR3 protein: CASWGRGEKETQYF
J gene: TRBJ1-5; D gene: .; clone size: .; V gene: TRBV4-1; CDR3 DNA: TGCGCCAGCAGCCAAGCAGGTAGGGGACCAGTAGGTCAGCCCCAGCATTTT; CDR3 protein: CASSQAGRGPVGQPQHF
J gene: TRBJ1-2; D gene: .; clone size: .; V gene: TRBV4-1; CDR3 DNA: TGCGCCAGCAGCCAAGAGACGAGACGGACGGACCAGAAGAACTATGGCTACACCTTC; CDR3 protein: CASSQETRRTDQKNYGYTF
J gene: TRBJ2-5; D gene: TRBD1; clone size: .; V gene: TRBV10-3; CDR3 DNA: TGTGCCATCGGTGGGACAGGGCAAGGGGAGACCCAGTACTTC; CDR3 protein: CAIGGTGQGETQYF
J gene: TRBJ2-7; D gene: .; clone size: few; V gene: TRBV11-2; CDR3 DNA: TGTGCCAGCAGCACGCGACCTGGGTTGAACGAGCAGTACTTC; CDR3 protein: CASSTRPGLNEQYF
J gene: TRBJ1-6; D gene: .; clone size: .; V gene: TRBV7-2; CDR3 DNA: TGTGCCAGCAGCCTCATACGGACCAGGGAATATAATTCACCCCTCCACTTT; CDR3 protein: CASSLIRTREYNSPLHF
J gene: TRBJ1-1; D gene: TRBD1; clone size: .; V gene: TRBV11-2; CDR3 DNA: TGTGCCAGCAGCTTAGGACAGGGGACTGAAGCTTTCTTT; CDR3 protein: CASSLGQGTEAFF